The 7 T cell receptor beta chains below all came from one sample that was sequenced in a study of T cell responses to AZD1222 COVID-19 vaccine. The assay was immunoSEQ multiplex PCR, and TCRdb's table has in-frame clones only and misses some. The repertoire includes about 94,000 clones, roughly 85% of them detected once, and 4.5% sits in the top ten. The source material was peripheral blood, sampled 28 days after the second AZD1222 dose. Receptors were obtained from an adult who received the AZD1222 COVID-19 vaccine.

V gene TRBV28 combines with J gene TRBJ2-7, with 7 bases identical to TRBD1. Germline V gives CDR1 MDHEN, CDR2 SYDVKM. This CDR3 comprises 14 residues. Trimming took 1 base from V and 2 from J; bases not matched to a gene: 2. The CDR3 nucleotides read TGTGCCAGCAGTTTATTCGGGACAGCCTACGAGCAGTACTTC. Its translation is CASSLFGTAYEQYF.

The rearrangement links TRBV4-3 to TRBJ2-3, with 8 positions matching TRBD1. This CDR3 comprises 16 residues. J gave up 5 bases and V 3 bases, and 10 bases lay outside the gene matches. Germline V CDR1 and CDR2: LGHNA, YSLEER. The CDR3 region has the DNA TGCGCCAGCAGCCAGAACGCAGGGGGCGAGGGAGATACGCAGTATTTT. Translation gives CASSQNAGGEGDTQYF.

The genes are TRBV19 and TRBJ1-2; D is uncertain. The V gene's germline CDR1 is LNHDA and CDR2 SQIVND (reference sequence). The CDR3 is 10 amino acids. Trimming removed 6 bases at V and 5 bases at J, with 4 bases between. In DNA, the CDR3 is TGTGCCAGTAGCCAGTATGGCTACACCTTC. Its protein product is CASSQYGYTF.

This chain links TRBV7-9 with TRBJ2-7; D unresolved. The CDR3 has 12 amino acids. V dropped 0 bases and J dropped 8 bases, with 8 bases sitting between them. The V gene's germline CDR1 is SEHNR and CDR2 FQNEAQ (reference sequence). In nucleotides, the CDR3 is TGTGCCAGCAGCTTAGCGAGCATGAAGCAGTACTTC. Protein product: CASSLASMKQYF.

The table lists this clone with a count of one. The chain employs TRBV19 and TRBJ1-1; D gene unclear. The CDR3 is made up of 12 amino acids. Looked up from germline, CDR1 is LNHDA and CDR2 is SQIVND (reference sequence). V lost 6 bases, J lost 1 base, and 6 bases lay in between. CDR3 bases: TGTGCCAGTAGCCCCAAGAACACTGAAGCTTTCTTT. Residues: CASSPKNTEAFF.

The chain couples TRBV28 to TRBJ1-5, with TRBD1 as a possible D gene (6 bases). Trimming left V 9 bases short and J 3 bases short, with 15 bases between. The germline V gene has CDR1 MDHEN and CDR2 SYDVKM. The length of the CDR3 is 14 residues. The CDR3 sequence: CASKIGTPNQPQHF. The CDR3 DNA sequence: TGTGCCAGTAAAATTGGGACACCCAATCAGCCCCAGCATTTT.

This rearrangement joins TRBV11-2 to TRBJ2-1; 11 bases are shared with TRBD2. Germline V gives CDR1 SGHAT, CDR2 FQNNGV. J was trimmed by 4 bases and V by 4 bases; bases with no gene match: 6. CDR3 length: 16 amino acids. CDR3 region: CASSYLSGRAYNEQFF. The DNA of the CDR3 is TGTGCCAGCAGCTACCTTAGCGGGAGGGCGTACAATGAGCAGTTCTTC.